The 4 T cell receptor beta chains below come from one sample, sequenced in a study of T cell responses to AZD1222 COVID-19 vaccine. Generated by immunoSEQ multiplex PCR, the TCRdb table keeps only in-frame clones and is missing some. The data hold just under 150,000 clones, with roughly 84% observed a single time. The sample here was peripheral blood, taken 28 days after the second AZD1222 dose. The origin of the receptors is an adult who received the AZD1222 COVID-19 vaccine.

This chain joins TRBV29-1 and TRBJ1-4, with a tentative D call TRBD1 (5 bases). This CDR3 has 14 amino acids. Germline CDR1 reads SQVTM; CDR2 reads ANQGSEA. Trimming stripped 0 bases from V and 4 bases from J, with 9 bases between. The CDR3 protein is CSVEDGGVNEKLFF. In DNA, the CDR3 is TGCAGCGTTGAAGATGGAGGGGTTAATGAAAAACTGTTTTTT. The whole variable domain, remainder taken from reference TRBV29-1 and TRBJ1-4, is SAVISQKPSRDICQRGTSLTIQCQVDSQVTMMFWYRQQPGQSLTLIATANQGSEATYESGFVIDKFPISRPNLTFSTLTVSNMSPEDSSIYLCSVEDGGVNEKLFFGSGTQLSVL.

V usage is TRBV5-1 and J usage is TRBJ2-7; the D is unclear. Deletions cut 4 bases from V and 4 bases from J, with 9 bases between. CDR3 length equals 12 residues. Germline V gives CDR1 SGHRS, CDR2 YFSETQ. CDR3 in DNA: TGCGCCAGCAGCGTGGAAGGATACGAGCAGTACTTC. Translating gives CASSVEGYEQYF.

The chain joins TRBV6-1 to TRBJ1-2; no reliable D call. CDR1 is MNHNS and CDR2 is SASEGT in the germline V gene. This CDR3 region has 14 residues. V dropped 0 bases and J dropped 5 bases, with 10 bases sitting between them. The chain's CDR3 is CASSEAWTGYGYTF. The DNA for the CDR3 is TGTGCCAGCAGTGAAGCCTGGACGGGATATGGCTACACCTTC.

This chain joins TRBV19 and TRBJ2-2, with 8 bases aligning to TRBD1. CDR3 length: 13 residues. V dropped 8 bases and J dropped 7; count of bases not matched to a gene: 6. In germline, CDR1 is LNHDA, CDR2 SQIVND (reference sequence). The DNA for the CDR3 is TGTGCCAGTTGCTCAGGGGGCGTCGGGGAGCTGTTTTTT. This translates into CASCSGGVGELFF.